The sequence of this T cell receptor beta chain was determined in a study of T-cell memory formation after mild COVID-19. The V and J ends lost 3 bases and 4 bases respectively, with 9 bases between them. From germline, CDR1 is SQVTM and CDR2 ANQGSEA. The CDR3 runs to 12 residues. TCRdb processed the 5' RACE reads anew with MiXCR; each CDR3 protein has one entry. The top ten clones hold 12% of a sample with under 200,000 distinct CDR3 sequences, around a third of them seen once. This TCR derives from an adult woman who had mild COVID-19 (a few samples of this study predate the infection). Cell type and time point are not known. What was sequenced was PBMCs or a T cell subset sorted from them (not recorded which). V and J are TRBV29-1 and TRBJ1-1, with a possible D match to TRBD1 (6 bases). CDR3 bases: TGCAGCGTTGATTCAGGGGTCACTGAAGCTTTCTTT. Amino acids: CSVDSGVTEAFF.